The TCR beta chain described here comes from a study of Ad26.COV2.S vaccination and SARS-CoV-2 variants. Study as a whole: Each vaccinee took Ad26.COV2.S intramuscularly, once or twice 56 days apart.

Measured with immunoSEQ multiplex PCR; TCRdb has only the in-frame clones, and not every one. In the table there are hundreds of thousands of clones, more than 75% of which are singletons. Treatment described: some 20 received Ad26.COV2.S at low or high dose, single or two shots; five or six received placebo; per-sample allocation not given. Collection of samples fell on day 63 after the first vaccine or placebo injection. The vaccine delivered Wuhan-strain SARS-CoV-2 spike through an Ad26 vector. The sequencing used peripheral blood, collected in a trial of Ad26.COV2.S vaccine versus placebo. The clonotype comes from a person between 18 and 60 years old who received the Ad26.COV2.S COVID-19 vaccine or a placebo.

The CDR3 DNA reads as TGTGCCAGCAGTTCGCTTATCTATGGCTACACCTTC. Amino acids: CASSSLIYGYTF. The chain recombines TRBV6-2 or TRBV6-3 with TRBJ1-2, with D uncertain. V was cut by 4 bases and J by 4 bases, with 7 bases left in between. Germline V gene lookup returns CDR1 MNHEY and CDR2 SVGEGT. The CDR3 totals 12 residues.